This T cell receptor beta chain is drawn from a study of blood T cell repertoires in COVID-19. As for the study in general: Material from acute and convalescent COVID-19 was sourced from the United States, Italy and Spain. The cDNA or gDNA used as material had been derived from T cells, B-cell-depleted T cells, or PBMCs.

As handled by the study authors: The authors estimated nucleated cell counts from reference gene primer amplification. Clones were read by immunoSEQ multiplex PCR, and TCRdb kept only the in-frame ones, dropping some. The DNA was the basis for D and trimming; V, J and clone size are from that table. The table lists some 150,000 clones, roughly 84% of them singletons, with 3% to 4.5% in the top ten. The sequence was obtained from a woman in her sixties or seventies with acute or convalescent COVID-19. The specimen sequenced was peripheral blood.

The CDR3 region is CASSLARDRVTYEQYF. In DNA, the CDR3 is TGTGCCAGCAGCTTGGCACGGGACAGGGTGACCTACGAGCAGTACTTC. The V call is TRBV5-6, the J call TRBJ2-7; 9 bases align to TRBD1. Trimming took 0 bases from V and 2 from J; bases not matched to a gene: 6. The CDR3 consists of 16 residues. Per germline, CDR1 SGHDT and CDR2 YYEEEE. Using reference TRBV5-6 and TRBJ2-7 for the parts outside the CDR3, the full variable domain is DAGVTQSPTHLIKTRGQQVTLRCSPKSGHDTVSWYQQALGQGPQFIFQYYEEEERQRGNFPDRFSGHQFPNYSSELNVNALLLGDSALYLCASSLARDRVTYEQYFGPGTRLTVT.